Following are 28 T cell receptor beta chains from one sample sequenced in a study of control samples from healthy donors and cancer patients. The table came from immunoSEQ multiplex PCR; TCRdb's copy has only in-frame clones and leaves some out. The sample has 40,000 to 50,000 clones; approximately 94% are singletons. Sample: blood. All receptors come from a man aged 60 to 75 in good health.

The table lists this clone with a count of one. V and J are TRBV12-3 or TRBV12-4 and TRBJ2-5; D is unresolved. The CDR3 runs to 13 residues. Trimming took 5 bases from V and 1 from J, leaving 8 bases between them. The CDR3 sequence: CASSAGPQETQYF. CDR3 coding DNA: TGTGCCAGCAGTGCAGGTCCCCAAGAGACCCAGTACTTC.

The rearrangement joins TRBV14 to TRBJ1-2; the D is unclear. Trimming stripped 2 bases from V and 2 bases from J, with 9 bases between. Germline V lookup: CDR1 SGHDN, CDR2 FVKESK. This CDR3 spans 14 amino acids. CDR3 nucleotide sequence: TGTGCCAGCAGCCAATTAAGGCAGAACTATGGCTACACCTTC. This gives the protein CASSQLRQNYGYTF. Combining the CDR3 with reference TRBV14 and TRBJ1-2 gives the whole variable domain EAGVTQFPSHSVIEKGQTVTLRCDPISGHDNLYWYRRVMGKEIKFLLHFVKESKQDESGMPNNRFLAERTGGTYSTLKVQPAELEDSGVYFCASSQLRQNYGYTFGSGTRLTVV.

This clone showed up just once. V usage is TRBV28 and J usage is TRBJ1-3; D is undetermined. This CDR3 has 16 amino acids. V lost 1 base to trimming and J lost 0 bases, with 10 bases between them. CDR1 MDHEN and CDR2 SYDVKM come from the germline V gene. CDR3 sequence (DNA): TGTGCCAGCAGTTTATATTCATTTATCTCTGGAAACACCATATATTTT. It codes for CASSLYSFISGNTIYF.

This sequence joins TRBV5-1 and TRBJ2-3; D possibly corresponds to TRBD1 (6 bases). The CDR3 extends over 13 amino acids. Germline CDR1 and CDR2: SGHRS and YFSETQ. Trimming removed 3 bases from V and 4 bases from J, with 9 bases in between. For the CDR3, the DNA is TGCGCCAGCAGCTCAACAGGGCCAGATACGCAGTATTTT. Its protein is CASSSTGPDTQYF.

The CDR3 loop is CASSLTSRAEDIQYF. CDR3 in DNA: TGTGCCAGCAGTTTGACTAGTAGGGCTGAGGACATTCAGTACTTC. The chain couples TRBV27 to TRBJ2-4, with a possible D match to TRBD2 (6 bases). Germline-derived CDR1 and CDR2 are MNHEY and SMNVEV (reference sequence). Trimming shortened V by 3 bases and J by 8 bases, and 17 bases separated the two germline ends. The CDR3 contains 15 residues.

This chain links TRBV19 with TRBJ2-3; D uncertain. CDR3 length: 15 residues. V dropped 10 bases and J dropped 0 bases, with 17 bases sitting between them. Per the germline V gene, CDR1 is LNHDA and CDR2 is SQIVND (reference sequence). CDR3 DNA: TGTGCCACCAAGTCGTCGGCGCCTAGCACAGATACGCAGTATTTT. Protein product: CATKSSAPSTDTQYF.

The chain links TRBV11-2 to TRBJ2-1; no clear D. Germline V gives CDR1 SGHAT, CDR2 FQNNGV. With 1 base removed from V and 7 bases from J, the gap between germline ends came to 11 bases. The CDR3 runs 14 residues. The CDR3 DNA reads as TGTGCCAGCAGCTTAGCGGCCCCAGTAAATGAGCAGTTCTTC. Translation: CASSLAAPVNEQFF. Variable domain in full (rest from reference TRBV11-2 and TRBJ2-1): EAGVAQSPRYKIIEKRQSVAFWCNPISGHATLYWYQQILGQGPKLLIQFQNNGVVDDSQLPKDRFSAERLKGVDSTLKIQPAKLEDSAVYLCASSLAAPVNEQFFGPGTRLTVL.

The V and J genes are TRBV6-4 and TRBJ1-3; TRBD1 is a possible D gene (6 bases). With 2 bases removed from V and 4 bases from J, the gap between germline ends came to 15 bases. The germline V gene encodes CDR1 MRHNA and CDR2 SNTAGT. This CDR3 contains 16 residues. The CDR3: CASSDPRGPGGNTIYF. The CDR3 nucleotides are TGTGCCAGCAGTGACCCGCGGGGGCCAGGAGGAAACACCATATATTTT.

This rearrangement joins TRBV14 to TRBJ2-1, with 8 nucleotides matching TRBD1. The V gene end was trimmed by 8 bases and the J gene end by 0 bases; junction bases not matched to a gene: 3. Germline assignment: CDR1 SGHDN and CDR2 FVKESK. This CDR3 spans 14 amino acids. CDR3: CASETGDSYNEQFF. The CDR3 nucleotides are TGTGCCAGCGAGACAGGGGACTCCTACAATGAGCAGTTCTTC.

V and J are TRBV28 and TRBJ2-3; 9 nucleotides match TRBD1. Trimming cost V 9 bases and J 10 bases; bases outside gene matches: 11. The CDR3 has 13 residues. The germline gives CDR1 MDHEN, CDR2 SYDVKM. The CDR3 here is CASETGGYGPQYF. The CDR3 bases are TGTGCCAGTGAAACAGGGGGCTACGGACCGCAGTATTTT.

The chain has TRBV7-9 and TRBJ1-1; the D gene is possibly TRBD1 (5 bases). The germline CDR1 and CDR2 sequences are SEHNR and FQNEAQ (reference sequence). Trimming removed 4 bases at V and 3 bases at J, with 12 bases between. This CDR3 has 14 amino acids. CDR3 residues: CASSWGGGDTEAFF. The CDR3, as DNA: TGTGCCAGCAGCTGGGGTGGGGGAGACACTGAAGCTTTCTTT.

The J gene is TRBJ2-5, the V gene TRBV7-6; the D gene could be TRBD1 or TRBD2 (6 bases each). Germline lookup yields CDR1 SGHVS and CDR2 FNYEAQ. Trimming took off 5 bases at V and 10 bases at J, with 17 bases between the two ends. There are 13 residues in the CDR3. Written as DNA, the CDR3 is TGTGCCAGCAGCCAAGGGGGGCCTGGCGACCAGTACTTC. Its translation is CASSQGGPGDQYF.

The chain employs TRBV18 and TRBJ2-7; a possible D gene is TRBD1 (5 bases). V was trimmed by 2 bases and J by 6 bases, leaving 14 bases between them. Germline values: CDR1 KGHSH, CDR2 LQKENI. The CDR3 extends over 14 amino acids. The CDR3 coding sequence is TGTGCCAGCTCACCAGTTGGCAGGGCCGTCGAGCAGTACTTC. It encodes CASSPVGRAVEQYF.

The chain links TRBV12-3 or TRBV12-4 to TRBJ1-2, with D possibly matching TRBD1 (5 bases). Trimming took off 8 bases at V and 3 bases at J, with 13 bases between the two ends. This CDR3 is built from 13 residues. CDR3 DNA sequence: TGTGCCAGCCTTTATCTAGGGGACTATGGCTACACCTTC. Amino acids: CASLYLGDYGYTF.

CDR3 residues: CASSLKSAAIAFF. The CDR3 nucleotides are TGTGCCAGCAGCTTAAAATCGGCGGCGATAGCTTTCTTT. The chain employs TRBV7-8 and TRBJ1-1; D uncertain. The ends were cut back, 2 bases at V and 10 bases at J, with 14 bases in the middle. This CDR3 has 13 amino acids. CDR1 SGHVS and CDR2 FQNEAQ come from the germline V gene.

This clone was observed a handful of times. The chain carries TRBV7-6 and TRBJ1-6; D perhaps matches TRBD1 (6 bases). In germline, CDR1 is SGHVS, CDR2 FNYEAQ. This CDR3 is 13 amino acids long. V lost 5 bases, J lost 7 bases, and 9 bases lay in between. The CDR3 loop reads CASSGTGNSPLHF. The DNA for the CDR3 is TGTGCCAGCAGCGGAACAGGGAATTCACCCCTCCACTTT.

The rearrangement joins TRBV5-4 to TRBJ2-1, with a tentative D call TRBD2 (6 bases). CDR3 length equals 14 residues. From germline, CDR1 is SGHNT and CDR2 YYREEE (reference sequence). Between the trimmed V and J ends, which lost 2 bases and 8 bases, there was a span of 14 bases. DNA of the CDR3: TGTGCCAGCAGCTTACGGGGAGGTGGCGATGAGCAGTTCTTC. Translation gives CASSLRGGGDEQFF.

This chain uses TRBV28 with TRBJ1-1; tentative D call: TRBD1 (6 bases). Deletions cut 7 bases from V and 6 bases from J, with 21 bases between. Germline CDR1 and CDR2: MDHEN and SYDVKM. The CDR3 covers 15 residues. This CDR3 is CASMGARGLLAEAFF. For the CDR3, the DNA is TGTGCCAGCATGGGGGCGCGGGGATTGCTGGCTGAAGCTTTCTTT.

V usage is TRBV28 and J usage is TRBJ2-5; 12 positions agree with TRBD2. Germline CDR1 MDHEN, CDR2 SYDVKM. V trimming: 3 bases; J trimming: 2 bases; junction bases outside the gene matches: 1. The CDR3 has 15 residues. In DNA form, the CDR3 reads TGTGCCAGCAGTTTTGGGACTAGCGGGCAAGAGACCCAGTACTTC. Residues: CASSFGTSGQETQYF.

This sequence joins TRBV9 and TRBJ2-7; D possibly corresponds to TRBD2 (7 bases). The CDR3 sequence is 12 residues long. CDR1 is SGDLS, CDR2 YYNGEE, per germline. V lost 0 bases, J lost 10 bases, and 11 bases lay in between. The CDR3 DNA sequence: TGTGCCAGCAGCGTAGTGGGGGGGCCTCAGTACTTC. It yields the protein CASSVVGGPQYF. Based on the CDR3 plus reference TRBV9 and TRBJ2-7, the full variable domain is DSGVTQTPKHLITATGQRVTLRCSPRSGDLSVYWYQQSLDQGLQFLIQYYNGEERAKGNILERFSAQQFPDLHSELNLSSLELGDSALYFCASSVVGGPQYFGPGTRLTVT.

This clone has just a few counts. The chain employs TRBV18 and TRBJ1-2, with a tentative D call TRBD1 (5 bases). The CDR3 is 14 residues long. V was pared by 3 bases and J by 8 bases, with 16 bases between. The germline V gene encodes CDR1 KGHSH and CDR2 LQKENI. Written as DNA, the CDR3 is TGTGCCAGCTCACCCTTGTCTGCAGGGAGCGGCTACACCTTC. It specifies CASSPLSAGSGYTF.

Of note for this clone: The junction and the germline gene differ at one end; a read error may be behind it. The genes are TRBV7-7 and TRBJ2-2; D unresolved. Germline CDR1 is SSHAT and CDR2 is FNYEAQ (reference sequence). The CDR3 length is 15 residues. The CDR3 sequence is CASSQGVTNTGELFF. The CDR3 nucleotides are TGTGCTAGCAGCCAAGGTGTCACTAACACCGGGGAGCTGTTTTTT.

This chain connects TRBV10-3 to TRBJ1-5; D is ambiguous. V gave up 2 bases and J gave up 5 bases, with 7 bases separating them. The germline CDR1 and CDR2 sequences are ENHRY and SYGVKD. The CDR3 covers 13 residues. CDR3 sequence (DNA): TGTGCCATCAGTGAGGGGGAGGATCAGCCCCAGCATTTT. Translation: CAISEGEDQPQHF.

This clone was recorded only once. J is TRBJ2-7 and V is TRBV28; D may match TRBD1 or TRBD2 (5 bases each). The germline V gene has CDR1 MDHEN and CDR2 SYDVKM. The CDR3 runs 15 residues. The ends were cut back, 5 bases at V and 3 bases at J, with 17 bases in the middle. The CDR3 loop reads CASSLEVGQGYEQYF. CDR3 coding DNA: TGTGCCAGCAGTCTGGAGGTGGGGCAGGGCTACGAGCAGTACTTC.

CDR3 in amino acids: CASSLEVLNYGYTF. The CDR3 bases are TGCGCCAGCAGCTTGGAGGTTCTTAACTATGGCTACACCTTC. The rearrangement uses TRBV5-1 and TRBJ1-2; D is unclear. This CDR3 region has 14 residues. The germline gives CDR1 SGHRS, CDR2 YFSETQ. V gave up 0 bases and J gave up 1 base, with 7 bases separating them.

This chain connects TRBV6-5 to TRBJ2-1; TRBD1 agrees at 8 bases. V lost 7 bases to trimming and J lost 7 bases; unmatched junction nucleotides: 12. The CDR3 has 15 residues. The V gene's germline CDR1 is MNHEY and CDR2 SVGAGI. The CDR3 spells CASKYGQGWGNEQFF. The CDR3 nucleotides are TGTGCCAGCAAATACGGACAGGGTTGGGGAAATGAGCAGTTCTTC.

This sequence joins TRBV19 and TRBJ2-1; 16 bases are a match to TRBD2. V shed 6 bases, J shed 9 bases, and the junction held 5 bases outside the gene matches. The CDR3 length is 15 residues. The germline CDR1 and CDR2 sequences are LNHDA and SQIVND (reference sequence). This CDR3 reads CASRGLAGGGSEQFF. The CDR3 coding sequence is TGTGCCAGTAGGGGACTAGCGGGAGGGGGGAGTGAGCAGTTCTTC.

V usage is TRBV5-1 and J usage is TRBJ1-1; unclear D gene. Germline V gives CDR1 SGHRS, CDR2 YFSETQ. The CDR3 sequence is 13 residues long. V shed 0 bases and J shed 1 base, with 4 bases lying between them. CDR3 amino acids: CASSLVRNTEAFF. The CDR3 DNA follows: TGCGCCAGCAGCTTGGTCAGGAACACTGAAGCTTTCTTT.